The clone carrying this T cell receptor beta chain was observed many times. What it binds is unknown. MiXCR was run by TCRdb on the 5' RACE reads, yielding one entry per CDR3 protein. The sample has under 20,000 distinct CDR3 sequences, about 2.6% seen once. The data are from a study of neurological immune-mediated disorders. Study-wide findings and caveats: The multiple sclerosis repertoire cluster had no clinical or MRI feature associated with it.

V was shortened by 1 base and J by 0 bases, with 7 bases between the two germline ends. This CDR3 is 14 amino acids long. Germline lookup yields CDR1 SGHRS and CDR2 YFSETQ. This TCR was recovered from a woman under 30 with multiple sclerosis. V and J are TRBV5-1 and TRBJ1-1; D is undetermined. The sequenced sample was PBMCs. Written as DNA, the CDR3 is TGCGCCAGCAGCTTGTACCGACTGAACACTGAAGCTTTCTTT. It encodes CASSLYRLNTEAFF. Variable domain in full (rest from reference TRBV5-1 and TRBJ1-1): KAGVTQTPRYLIKTRGQQVTLSCSPISGHRSVSWYQQTPGQGLQFLFEYFSETQRNKGNFPGRFSGRQFSNSRSEMNVSTLELGDSALYLCASSLYRLNTEAFFGQGTRLTVV.